These T cell receptor beta chains were read from a single sample in a study of T cell responses to AZD1222 COVID-19 vaccine. The data were produced by immunoSEQ multiplex PCR, yet TCRdb's version contains in-frame clones alone and is incomplete. The data contain 100,000 or so clones, about 86% of them singletons. The specimen comprised peripheral blood, sampled 28 days after the second AZD1222 dose. The source of these receptors is an adult who received the AZD1222 COVID-19 vaccine. Each CDR3 is given without its conserved first and last residue.

>TRBV2
ASSGDARSNEQF
>TRBV19
ASSVPGGQGAGELF
>TRBV9
ASSGREGAGNSPLH
>TRBV5-1
ASSLERVSSYGYT
>TRBV6-5
ASSYSGDVGNTIY
>TRBV4-2
ASSQVQGSYTGELF
>TRBV5-5
ASSPGTGDYGYT
>TRBV11-1
ASSSGTNTEAF
>TRBV4-1
ASSPGGYAGELF
>TRBV7-9
ASSLANGYYPSSYEQY
>TRBV2
ASSVQGATDTQY
>TRBV5-4
ASSLGGPDTEAF
>TRBV7-2
ASSLRWASGTDTQY
>TRBV7-9
ASSEGQTNEKLF
>TRBV5-4
ASSGPDGLNQPQH
>TRBV7-8
ASSLVIGSPGPYEQY
>TRBV4-1
ASSQATVVYGYT
>TRBV6-2/TRBV6-3
ASSTSGGLGYNEQF
>TRBV19
ASSTAPRPRQNTEAF
>TRBV5-1
ASSLMTSGEETQY
>TRBV19
ASSLRQGAGTQY
>TRBV6-5
ASSPVAHTEAF
>TRBV7-9
ASSTRGVMNTEAF
>TRBV6-5
ASMASGAMNTEAF
>TRBV5-6
ASSPPGQGVYEQY
>TRBV29-1
SGQGAGGNTIY
>TRBV28
ASSLPGQGNYGYT
>TRBV28
ASSERLAGKETQY
>TRBV6-5
ASRPAGHSYEQY
>TRBV15
ATSQPDRAFGNSPLH
>TRBV5-6
ASSYSDRWAEAF
>TRBV27
ASSLSLPGRDNQPQH
>TRBV11-2
ASSSVAVTSGANVLT